One sample yielded the 27 T cell receptor beta chains listed below, sequenced in a study of tumor-infiltrating lymphocytes in localized non-small cell lung cancer. Method: immunoSEQ multiplex PCR; TCRdb's copy keeps in-frame clones and lacks some. The sample lists about 25,000 clones; roughly 70% were seen once. Sequencing used lung tumor tissue. Receptor source: a human donor with non-small cell lung cancer.

The genes are TRBV29-1 and TRBJ2-3, with D possibly being TRBD2 (6 bases). The germline V and J ends were trimmed by 0 bases and 2 bases, with 21 bases remaining between them. Germline lookup yields CDR1 SQVTM and CDR2 ANQGSEA. CDR3 length equals 18 residues. The CDR3 bases are TGCAGCGTTGAAGAGGACTATCTTACCCGTGCCCTCACAGATACGCAGTATTTT. Protein product: CSVEEDYLTRALTDTQYF.

The chain joins TRBV5-1 to TRBJ1-1; D is ambiguous. The CDR3 sequence is 14 residues long. Trimming stripped 1 base from V and 4 bases from J, with 11 bases between. Germline CDR1 is SGHRS and CDR2 is YFSETQ. CDR3 residues: CASSLQFESTEAFF. The CDR3 DNA follows: TGCGCCAGCAGCTTGCAGTTCGAGTCCACTGAAGCTTTCTTT.

There are a few counts of this clone. The chain is built from TRBV5-1 and TRBJ1-4, with TRBD1 identical over 8 bases. Germline values: CDR1 SGHRS, CDR2 YFSETQ. Unmatched junction bases numbered 3, after V lost 0 bases and J lost 5 bases. This CDR3 is 15 amino acids long. The CDR3 nucleotides read TGCGCCAGCAGCTTGGGGACAGGGTTCAATGAAAAACTGTTTTTT. Its translation: CASSLGTGFNEKLFF.

This chain uses TRBV29-1 with TRBJ1-2; tentatively, D is TRBD1 (6 bases). The germline V gene has CDR1 SQVTM and CDR2 ANQGSEA. The V end lost 3 bases, the J end lost 3 bases, and 17 bases lay between the germline ends. This CDR3 is 15 amino acids long. The CDR3 reads CSVEGWEQGDYGYTF. DNA of the CDR3: TGCAGCGTTGAGGGCTGGGAACAGGGAGACTATGGCTACACCTTC.

The CDR3 loop is CASSQEAPIGTQYF. The DNA of the CDR3 is TGCGCCAGCAGCCAAGAAGCACCCATCGGGACCCAGTACTTC. The V call is TRBV4-3, the J call TRBJ2-5; D not certain. Germline V gene sequence: CDR1 LGHNA, CDR2 YSLEER. The CDR3 extends over 14 amino acids. Trimming pared 0 bases from V and 7 bases from J, leaving 12 bases between.

The V and J genes are TRBV19 and TRBJ1-1, with unresolved D. V dropped 6 bases and J dropped 1 base, with 15 bases sitting between them. The germline V gene encodes CDR1 LNHDA and CDR2 SQIVND (reference sequence). The CDR3 is made up of 15 amino acids. This CDR3 reads CASSPGLSRNTEAFF. DNA of the CDR3: TGTGCCAGTAGCCCCGGCCTTTCGAGGAACACTGAAGCTTTCTTT.

This clone was counted a single time. The V and J genes are TRBV11-3 and TRBJ1-2, with 7 bases identical to TRBD1. V lost 2 bases, J lost 4 bases, and 1 base stayed unmatched. CDR1 and CDR2 (germline): SGHNT, YENEEA. The CDR3 runs to 13 residues. This CDR3 reads CASSLSGGYGYTF. In nucleotides, the CDR3 is TGTGCCAGCAGCTTATCAGGGGGCTATGGCTACACCTTC.

This chain joins TRBV6-6 and TRBJ2-2; D remains unclear. The CDR3 loop spans 14 amino acids. Trimming took 6 bases from V and 0 from J, leaving 8 bases between them. Germline V gene data show CDR1 as MNHNY and CDR2 as SVGAGI (reference sequence). CDR3 protein: CASSEISNTGELFF. The CDR3 DNA reads as TGTGCCAGCAGCGAAATTTCGAACACCGGGGAGCTGTTTTTT.

The chain uses TRBV23-1 and TRBJ2-7; D gene unclear. TRBV23-1 carries the ORF label, with uncertain function. The CDR3 runs to 17 residues. Trimming removed 3 bases from V and 1 base from J, with 19 bases in between. The CDR3 nucleotides read TGCGCCAGCAGTCACCCCCCTGGCTTCTCGGAGTCCTACGAGCAGTACTTC. Translated: CASSHPPGFSESYEQYF.

This clone was found a few times. CDR3 region: CASSGRHSSYEQYF. DNA for the CDR3: TGTGCCAGCAGTGGGAGGCATTCCTCCTACGAGCAGTACTTC. This chain joins TRBV6-5 and TRBJ2-7, with D tentatively TRBD2 (6 bases). The CDR3 is 14 residues long. V gave up 5 bases and J gave up 0 bases, with 11 bases separating them. Germline CDR1 is MNHEY and CDR2 is SVGAGI.

This chain joins TRBV5-1 and TRBJ2-5; unclear D gene. Trimming left V 0 bases short and J 1 base short, with 1 base between. This CDR3 is built from 12 residues. Germline lookup yields CDR1 SGHRS and CDR2 YFSETQ. CDR3 sequence reads: CASSLGQETQYF. CDR3 sequence (DNA): TGCGCCAGCAGCTTGGGCCAAGAGACCCAGTACTTC.

This chain connects TRBV6-1 to TRBJ1-5; the match to TRBD1 covers 7 bases. This CDR3 contains 12 residues. The V segment lost 5 bases and the J segment 12 bases; nucleotides outside the gene matches: 7. Germline V gene lookup returns CDR1 MNHNS and CDR2 SASEGT. CDR3 protein: CASSPLQGNQHF. The DNA of the CDR3 is TGTGCCAGCAGTCCACTACAGGGGAACCAGCATTTT.

In nucleotides, the CDR3 is TGTGCCAGCAGTGAATTTGGGGTCTCCAGGGGAGGCAACACTGAAGCTTTCTTT. Translated, it gives CASSEFGVSRGGNTEAFF. V gene TRBV25-1 combines with J gene TRBJ1-1, with D tentatively TRBD1 (6 bases). The CDR3 consists of 18 residues. The germline gives CDR1 MGHDK, CDR2 SYGVNS. The germline V and J ends were trimmed by 1 base and 2 bases, with 20 bases remaining between them.

A few counts support this clone. The chain combines TRBV4-2 with TRBJ2-2; possibly TRBD1 or TRBD2 for D (6 bases each). The V gene lost 2 bases and the J gene lost 0 bases, with 22 bases spanning the gap. Looked up from germline, CDR1 is LGHNA and CDR2 is YNFKEQ. This CDR3 has 20 amino acids. CDR3 residues: CASSQLRGGTVFANTGELFF. The CDR3 region has the DNA TGTGCCAGCAGCCAACTCAGGGGAGGAACCGTGTTCGCGAACACCGGGGAGCTGTTTTTT.

In this sample, this clone turned up once. The genes are TRBV11-2 and TRBJ1-1; a weak D match, TRBD1 (5 bases). V shed 1 base and J shed 5 bases, with 11 bases lying between them. Germline V gene sequence: CDR1 SGHAT, CDR2 FQNNGV. The CDR3 is 14 amino acids. Here the CDR3 reads CASSLGGEGTEAFF. CDR3 DNA: TGTGCCAGCAGCTTAGGAGGGGAGGGGACTGAAGCTTTCTTT.

This chain uses TRBV11-2 with TRBJ1-5; D unclear. V lost 2 bases, J lost 0 bases, and 5 bases lay in between. The CDR3 covers 14 residues. Germline V CDR1 and CDR2: SGHAT, FQNNGV. Written as DNA, the CDR3 is TGTGCCAGCAGCTTACTGTTTAGCAATCAGCCCCAGCATTTT. Residues: CASSLLFSNQPQHF.

The CDR3, as DNA: TGTGCCAGCAGTCTGAGCGGGAGGACCACCGGGGAGCTGTTTTTT. Its protein is CASSLSGRTTGELFF. The V and J genes are TRBV28 and TRBJ2-2; 9 bases are shared with TRBD2. CDR3 size: 15 residues. Germline CDR1 and CDR2: MDHEN and SYDVKM. Trimming took 5 bases from V and 4 from J; bases not matched to a gene: 5.

Remarks on this clone: The same CDR3 is also encoded by other DNA sequences in this sample. This chain connects TRBV30 to TRBJ1-3; no clear D. CDR3 size: 16 residues. Germline V lookup: CDR1 GTSNPN, CDR2 SVGIG (reference sequence). V dropped 2 bases and J dropped 0 bases, with 14 bases sitting between them. The CDR3 bases are TGTGCCTGGAGTCCCCTCGGGTCTAGCTCTGGAAACACCATATATTTT. This gives the protein CAWSPLGSSSGNTIYF.

A single count supports this clone. The chain uses TRBV27 and TRBJ1-1, with D uncertain. Trimming removed 2 bases from V and 3 bases from J, with 13 bases in between. The CDR3 consists of 15 residues. Germline values: CDR1 MNHEY, CDR2 SMNVEV (reference sequence). Here the CDR3 reads CASSLESGPYTEAFF. The CDR3 region has the DNA TGTGCCAGCAGTTTAGAATCGGGCCCTTACACTGAAGCTTTCTTT.

V and J are TRBV28 and TRBJ1-2; tentatively, D is TRBD1 (5 bases). Trimming removed 3 bases at V and 8 bases at J, with 19 bases between. Germline V CDR1 and CDR2: MDHEN, SYDVKM. The CDR3 loop spans 15 amino acids. Here the CDR3 reads CASSFRLGVRWGYTF. The CDR3 DNA sequence: TGTGCCAGCAGTTTTCGCTTGGGGGTCCGCTGGGGCTACACCTTC.

This clone was observed a handful of times. J is TRBJ1-1 and V is TRBV7-9; D ambiguous. CDR3 length: 15 amino acids. Deletions cut 1 base from V and 0 bases from J, with 9 bases between. The germline CDR1 and CDR2 sequences are SEHNR and FQNEAQ (reference sequence). The CDR3 is CASSLEGSLNTEAFF. CDR3 in DNA: TGTGCCAGCAGCTTAGAAGGCAGCCTGAACACTGAAGCTTTCTTT.

This chain connects TRBV7-2 to TRBJ2-7; D not resolved. Looked up from germline, CDR1 is SGHTA and CDR2 is FQGNSA. The V and J ends lost 2 bases and 4 bases respectively, with 9 bases between them. The CDR3 sequence is 13 residues long. The CDR3, as DNA: TGTGCCAGCAGCTTATTGTTCGGGTACGAGCAGTACTTC. Its protein product is CASSLLFGYEQYF.

Concerning this clone: At one boundary the junction diverges from the germline segment, which might be a read error. The chain carries TRBV9 and TRBJ2-3, with D perhaps TRBD2 (7 bases). Germline V gene sequence: CDR1 SGDLS, CDR2 YYNGEE. This CDR3 comprises 15 residues. CDR3 DNA sequence: TGTGCCAGCAGTAAAGGGGGGGCTAGCACGGATACGCAGTATTTT. This gives the protein CASSKGGASTDTQYF.

The chain links TRBV15 to TRBJ1-2; D remains unclear. CDR3 length equals 14 residues. Trimming left V 1 base short and J 4 bases short, with 10 bases between. The germline V gene encodes CDR1 LNHNV and CDR2 YYDKDF (reference sequence). CDR3 in amino acids: CATSRADRLYGYTF. CDR3 DNA: TGTGCCACCAGCAGAGCCGACCGACTCTATGGCTACACCTTC.

V is TRBV18 and J is TRBJ2-5, with D maybe TRBD2 (6 bases). Deletions cut 0 bases from V and 1 base from J, with 12 bases between. Germline-derived CDR1 and CDR2 are KGHSH and LQKENI. CDR3 length: 16 residues. The CDR3 protein is CASSPPGLGGQETQYF. Here the CDR3 DNA reads TGTGCCAGCTCACCACCTGGGTTGGGGGGCCAAGAGACCCAGTACTTC.

The chain is built from TRBV9 and TRBJ2-5; D is ambiguous. Germline CDR1 reads SGDLS; CDR2 reads YYNGEE. V dropped 3 bases and J dropped 2 bases, with 14 bases sitting between them. This CDR3 contains 15 residues. The CDR3 loop reads CASSAGSGLQETQYF. CDR3 bases: TGTGCCAGCAGCGCCGGCTCGGGCCTTCAAGAGACCCAGTACTTC.

The chain uses TRBV5-1 and TRBJ2-4; 7 bases agree with TRBD1. Per the germline V gene, CDR1 is SGHRS and CDR2 is YFSETQ. Unmatched junction bases numbered 1, after V lost 1 base and J lost 3 bases. The CDR3 totals 14 residues. The CDR3 here is CASSLTGDKNIQYF. For the CDR3, the DNA is TGCGCCAGCAGCTTGACAGGGGACAAAAACATTCAGTACTTC.